This note documents a single TCR beta chain sequence. Seattle's enrolled individuals joined amid active infection and were then monitored longitudinally. Source study methods: Reference gene primer amplification yielded estimated nucleated cell counts. Here immunoSEQ multiplex PCR was the method, and the copy in TCRdb shows in-frame clones only, minus some. V and J calls and clone size come straight from that table; D and trimming were deduced from the DNA. The profile shows 30,000 to 40,000 clones, around four fifths of them singletons. These data belong to a study of blood T cell repertoires in COVID-19. In the study overall: Acute-phase and convalescent COVID-19 samples originated in the United States, Italy and Spain. T cells, B-cell-depleted T cells, or PBMCs supplied cDNA or gDNA.

V was clipped by 3 bases and J by 0 bases; unmatched bases: 2. The CDR3 runs to 15 residues. Germline loops: CDR1 SGHTA, CDR2 FQGNSA. The TCR comes from a man in his 60s with COVID-19, enrolled during active disease. This rearrangement joins TRBV7-2 to TRBJ1-5; the match to TRBD1 covers 7 bases. The sequenced sample was peripheral blood. The CDR3 here is CASSFQGGSNQPQHF. The DNA for the CDR3 is TGTGCCAGCAGCTTTCAGGGGGGTAGCAATCAGCCCCAGCATTTT.